This T cell receptor (beta chain) is from a study of T cell responses to AZD1222 COVID-19 vaccine (dated by TCRdb to the early 2020s). A note on the overall study: AZD1222 recipients whose second dose came at about 4 weeks and those whose second dose came at about 12 weeks were combined into one group, since spike-specific TCR depth and breadth did not differ between the two schedules. TCR sequencing was performed for fewer than 250 trial participants, of whom about 200 were given two doses of AZD1222 and around 25 were given two doses of MenACWY control vaccine. Trial participants were enrolled by age into 18-55, 56-69 and 70-plus year subgroups, with approximately 160, 26 and 62 TCR-sequenced participants respectively. Overall study results and their limits: After two AZD1222 doses, spike-specific TCR breadth and depth were significantly higher than at day 0 and than in MenACWY recipients. The whole spike protein was spanned by vaccine-associated CD4 TCRs, and dominant responses were seen in regions 160-218 and 743-854. No day 14 peak-response samples were available, so repertoires were characterized only after the peak T cell response. Most participants were white British and females outnumbered males, and the authors suggested that clonal diversity may have been underestimated. Reportedly, close to half of the unique spike-specific TCRs recognized epitopes lying outside the regions that are mutated in the B.1.351 and B.1.1.7 variants. In the small 56-69-year group, the increase in depth fell short of significance, most likely because of low power. Conclusions about previously exposed vaccinees are limited, since just five to seven AZD1222 recipients were seropositive for SARS-CoV-2 at baseline.

The CDR3 regions of human TCRbeta chains were analyzed by immunosequencing. Per the authors' processing: TCRs in the repertoires were matched against a reference library of SARS-CoV-2-specific TCRs that had been generated with the MIRA antigen-specificity platform. Breadth meant the fraction of unique TCRs that were SARS-CoV-2-associated, whereas depth meant the fraction of total T cells that were SARS-CoV-2-associated. Each spike-specific TCR was assigned to its reactive spike region and to a CD4 or CD8 class using the MIRA data. Log10-transformed breadth and depth values were compared by one-way ANOVA with Sidak's multiple comparisons tests. TCRdb re-hosts the immuneACCESS table, in-frame sequences only. Its copies lack some clones; in the studies checked, an unresolved V gene accounts for under half of them, and the cause for the rest is not known. V, J and clone size reflect that table, while D and trimming were determined from the DNA. The table for this sample lists more than 110,000 clones; roughly nine tenths of them were counted only once. The ten largest clones capture about 3.5% of the sample.

Details on this clone: The antigen this receptor binds is unknown. Base qualities were left out, and no much larger clone turns up one base away.

CDR1 and CDR2 are read off the germline V gene as KGHSH and LQKENI. V lost 1 base and J lost 0 bases; the stretch between them is 7 bases long. Inclusive of the bounding cysteine and phenylalanine, the CDR3 is 15 residues long. Of the read, only the CDR3 DNA is kept; its 45 bases are in frame from base 1. The time point label, read with the paper, signifies: baseline before first vaccination. Vaccinee samples came from UK trials COV001 and COV002, including a single-blind randomized controlled phase 2/3 trial of AZD1222 (ChAdOx1 nCoV-19) in healthy adults. Trial participant PBMC samples were collected at day 0 and day 28 after the second dose for TCRbeta chain sequencing.

The specimen was peripheral blood, collected on day 0 of AZD1222 vaccination. The sequence links TRBV18 to TRBJ1-3, with the D gene call left open. The receptor comes from an adult in good health. The DNA sequence is TGTGCCAGCTCACCACGGAGCAGCTCTGGAAACACCATATATTTT. Translated, this gives CASSPRSSSGNTIYF.